Presented here are 19 T cell receptor beta chains from one specimen sequenced in a study of control samples from healthy donors and cancer patients. The repertoire was sequenced with immunoSEQ multiplex PCR; TCRdb's copy has only in-frame clones and lacks some. This table holds about 180,000 clones, nearly 90% found once. The sequencing sample was made of blood. These receptors all stem from a woman aged 45-59 years in good health.

This clone was picked up one time. The J gene is TRBJ2-5, the V gene TRBV7-6, with D uncertain. CDR3 length: 13 residues. V lost 2 bases, J lost 1 base, and 5 bases lay in between. Germline loops: CDR1 SGHVS, CDR2 FNYEAQ. The CDR3 bases are TGTGCCAGCAGCTTACCGGGCCAAGAGACCCAGTACTTC. Translating gives CASSLPGQETQYF.

This clone appeared a few times. This sequence joins TRBV4-1 and TRBJ1-2; 7 bases map to TRBD1. Germline values: CDR1 MGHRA, CDR2 YSYEKL. The length of the CDR3 is 15 residues. The trim removed 5 bases at V and 1 base at J, leaving 7 bases unmatched. CDR3 sequence reads: CASSLSGTDNYGYTF. CDR3 bases: TGCGCCAGCAGCTTATCCGGGACAGATAACTATGGCTACACCTTC.

The CDR3 nucleotides are TGTGCCAGCAGCTTCGAGGGCAACTATGGCTACACCTTC. It translates to CASSFEGNYGYTF. The chain carries TRBV11-2 and TRBJ1-2; no firm D call. V dropped 3 bases and J dropped 2 bases, with 7 bases sitting between them. This CDR3 spans 13 amino acids. Germline values: CDR1 SGHAT, CDR2 FQNNGV. The complete variable domain, with remaining parts taken from reference TRBV11-2 and TRBJ1-2, reads EAGVAQSPRYKIIEKRQSVAFWCNPISGHATLYWYQQILGQGPKLLIQFQNNGVVDDSQLPKDRFSAERLKGVDSTLKIQPAKLEDSAVYLCASSFEGNYGYTFGSGTRLTVV.

V is TRBV19 and J is TRBJ2-1; possibly TRBD2 for D (6 bases). Germline V gene lookup returns CDR1 LNHDA and CDR2 SQIVND (reference sequence). This CDR3 comprises 13 residues. Between the trimmed V and J ends, which lost 6 bases and 7 bases, there was a span of 13 bases. CDR3 bases: TGTGCCAGTAGACCTCGTGGGGGGAATGAGCAGTTCTTC. Amino acids: CASRPRGGNEQFF.

The rearrangement joins TRBV10-3 to TRBJ2-1, with D possibly TRBD2 on 5 matching bases. From germline, CDR1 is ENHRY and CDR2 SYGVKD. Trimming left V 7 bases short and J 5 bases short, with 18 bases between. The CDR3 totals 15 residues. CDR3 protein: CAINRGAETNNEQFF. In DNA form, the CDR3 reads TGTGCCATCAACCGGGGAGCGGAGACAAACAATGAGCAGTTCTTC.

This rearrangement joins TRBV28 to TRBJ1-1; no firm D call. This CDR3 has 14 residues. Trimming stripped 5 bases from V and 6 bases from J, with 16 bases between. CDR1 and CDR2 (germline): MDHEN, SYDVKM. CDR3 coding DNA: TGTGCCAGCAGTCTTTTTCCCTTGTCCGCTGAAGCTTTCTTT. Protein sequence: CASSLFPLSAEAFF.

The chain uses TRBV10-3 and TRBJ2-3, with D perhaps TRBD1 (5 bases). V was cut by 0 bases and J by 2 bases, with 15 bases left in between. This CDR3 contains 17 residues. Germline V lookup: CDR1 ENHRY, CDR2 SYGVKD. CDR3 DNA: TGTGCCATCAGTGAGTCCCCCAGACAGAGTATCACAGATACGCAGTATTTT. It specifies CAISESPRQSITDTQYF.

The chain links TRBV7-2 to TRBJ2-2; D possibly corresponds to TRBD2 (6 bases). CDR1 is SGHTA and CDR2 is FQGNSA in the germline V gene. The CDR3 length is 15 residues. Trimming shortened V by 5 bases and J by 2 bases, and 12 bases separated the two germline ends. The CDR3 reads CASSPQRVNTGELFF. The CDR3 nucleotides read TGTGCCAGCAGCCCTCAGCGGGTTAACACCGGGGAGCTGTTTTTT.

The CDR3 sequence: CAIGSQETQYF. CDR3 nucleotide sequence: TGTGCCATCGGATCGCAAGAGACCCAGTACTTC. The chain has TRBV2 and TRBJ2-5, with unresolved D. V lost 10 bases, J lost 2 bases, and 8 bases lay in between. The CDR3 has 11 amino acids. Germline CDR1 SNHLY, CDR2 FYNNEI.

The chain combines TRBV9 with TRBJ2-7; the D gene is possibly TRBD1 (5 bases). The germline V gene encodes CDR1 SGDLS and CDR2 YYNGEE. V lost 2 bases, J lost 2 bases, and 11 bases lay in between. The CDR3 is made up of 14 amino acids. CDR3 bases: TGTGCCAGCAGCGTGTCGACAGAGGCCTACGAGCAGTACTTC. It specifies CASSVSTEAYEQYF.

The rearrangement links TRBV27 to TRBJ1-5; 7 nucleotides agree with TRBD1. The CDR3 has 18 amino acids. From germline, CDR1 is MNHEY and CDR2 SMNVEV (reference sequence). The ends lost 5 bases at V and 0 bases at J; junction bases unmatched: 13. The DNA for the CDR3 is TGTGCCAGCAGTCTAAGGGCGGACAGGACCTATAGCAATCAGCCCCAGCATTTT. Protein: CASSLRADRTYSNQPQHF.

The CDR3 bases are TGTGCCAGCAGTTACTCGTTCAGGGGGCATCACCCGAACACTGAAGCTTTCTTT. It encodes CASSYSFRGHHPNTEAFF. The chain combines TRBV6-2 or TRBV6-3 with TRBJ1-1, with 8 bases identical to TRBD1. The germline V gene has CDR1 MNHEY and CDR2 SVGEGT. The V and J ends lost 0 bases and 1 base, in that order; junction bases with no gene match: 10. This CDR3 contains 18 residues.

This chain joins TRBV28 and TRBJ1-4; no reliable D call. V shed 7 bases and J shed 4 bases, with 10 bases lying between them. CDR3 size: 13 residues. In germline, CDR1 is MDHEN, CDR2 SYDVKM. CDR3 bases: TGTGCCAGCAAAAGCGCCCTTAATGAAAAACTGTTTTTT. It yields the protein CASKSALNEKLFF.

The chain joins TRBV3-1 (or the pseudogene TRBV3-2) to TRBJ2-3; D uncertain. CDR1 LGHDT and CDR2 YNNKEL come from the germline V gene (reference sequence). The ends were cut back, 4 bases at V and 4 bases at J, with 9 bases in the middle. The CDR3 consists of 13 residues. DNA for the CDR3: TGTGCCAGCAGCCCTTTTCGGGCAGATACGCAGTATTTT. Translating gives CASSPFRADTQYF.

The count of this clone is one. This same CDR3 is encoded by further DNA sequences in the sample. The rearrangement links TRBV5-1 to TRBJ2-5, with D hard to call. Germline V gene sequence: CDR1 SGHRS, CDR2 YFSETQ. V was shortened by 0 bases and J by 1 base, with 7 bases between the two germline ends. This CDR3 comprises 14 residues. The CDR3 DNA is TGCGCCAGCAGCTTGGGGGCCGGCCAAGAGACCCAGTACTTC. This gives the protein CASSLGAGQETQYF.

J is TRBJ2-3 and V is TRBV6-5, with 9 bases that match TRBD2. This CDR3 is 15 amino acids long. V shed 4 bases and J 5 bases; nucleotides not matched to a gene: 7. Per germline, CDR1 MNHEY and CDR2 SVGAGI. The DNA for the CDR3 is TGTGCCAGCAGTTTTAGCGGGAGTTCGGGAGATACGCAGTATTTT. Translated, it gives CASSFSGSSGDTQYF.

V is TRBV5-1 and J is TRBJ2-7; 7 nucleotides match TRBD1. This CDR3 contains 14 residues. The germline V gene has CDR1 SGHRS and CDR2 YFSETQ. The V and J ends lost 2 bases and 3 bases, in that order; junction bases with no gene match: 5. The CDR3 sequence is CASSLDRDYYEQYF. The DNA of the CDR3 is TGCGCCAGCAGCTTAGACAGGGATTACTACGAGCAGTACTTC.

The genes are TRBV6-2 or TRBV6-3 and TRBJ2-3, with a possible D match to TRBD2 (6 bases). Germline values: CDR1 MNHEY, CDR2 SVGEGT. Trimming shortened V by 5 bases and J by 4 bases, and 10 bases separated the two germline ends. The CDR3 length is 13 residues. In DNA, the CDR3 is TGTGCCAGCAGTCGGGAGTTAGCAGATACGCAGTATTTT. Translated, it gives CASSRELADTQYF.

J is TRBJ2-1 and V is TRBV29-1, with TRBD2 matching over 9 bases. The CDR3 extends over 18 amino acids. V lost 3 bases, J lost 0 bases, and 12 bases stayed unmatched. Germline CDR1 and CDR2: SQVTM and ANQGSEA. The CDR3: CSVEAIAGDHFSYNEQFF. The CDR3 DNA sequence: TGCAGCGTTGAGGCGATAGCGGGAGACCATTTCTCCTACAATGAGCAGTTCTTC.